The source of this T cell receptor beta chain is a study of T cell responses to AZD1222 COVID-19 vaccine. Second-dose groups at about 4 or about 12 weeks were pooled. This clone was recorded once. Antigen specificity is unknown. Sequenced by immunoSEQ multiplex PCR; TCRdb stores in-frame clones only, minus some. The sample includes fewer than 150,000 clones, 88% seen only once; the top ten take almost 6.5%. Findings and caveats of the study: Repertoires were obtained solely post-peak T cell response.

The material was peripheral blood, obtained 28 days after the second AZD1222 dose. This clonotype was sampled from an adult who received the AZD1222 COVID-19 vaccine.

The CDR3 loop reads CASSLALGGSGTEKLFF. CDR3 in DNA: TGCGCCAGCAGCTTGGCCCTCGGGGGAAGTGGTACAGAAAAACTGTTTTTT. The gene calls are TRBV5-1 and TRBJ1-4, with a tentative D call TRBD1 (5 bases). Trimming took 0 bases from V and 8 from J, leaving 20 bases between them. The CDR3 spans 17 residues. Germline V gene lookup returns CDR1 SGHRS and CDR2 YFSETQ.